The 9 T cell receptor beta chains in this list originate from one sample, sequenced in a study of blood T cell repertoires in COVID-19. Only in-frame clones appear in the TCRdb table, and some are missing; sequencing was by immunoSEQ multiplex PCR. The data show just under 40,000 clones, about four fifths seen once. Sequencing was done on a sample of peripheral blood. The source of these receptors is a man between 65 and 85 years old with acute or convalescent COVID-19.

The V call is TRBV12-3 or TRBV12-4, the J call TRBJ1-2; 8 positions match TRBD1. V was clipped by 5 bases and J by 4 bases; unmatched bases: 3. The CDR3 is 13 residues long. In nucleotides, the CDR3 is TGTGCCAGCAGTCCGACAGGGGCCTATGGCTACACCTTC. Amino acids: CASSPTGAYGYTF.

The genes are TRBV19 and TRBJ2-1; 13 bases are shared with TRBD2. The germline V gene encodes CDR1 LNHDA and CDR2 SQIVND (reference sequence). CDR3 length: 18 amino acids. The J segment lost 1 base and the V segment lost 1 base, leaving 4 bases of the junction unmatched. For the CDR3, the DNA is TGTGCCAGTAGTATAGTCGGACTAGCGGGGGTTTCCTACAATGAGCAGTTCTTC. Translating gives CASSIVGLAGVSYNEQFF.

The chain recombines TRBV4-2 with TRBJ1-1, with TRBD1 matching over 7 bases. Germline CDR1 is LGHNA and CDR2 is YNFKEQ. V gave up 0 bases and J gave up 4 bases; unmatched junction bases: 5. The CDR3 contains 15 residues. This chain's CDR3 is CASSQDWAGGTEAFF. Written as DNA, the CDR3 is TGTGCCAGCAGCCAAGATTGGGCAGGGGGCACTGAAGCTTTCTTT.

The chain is built from TRBV24-1 and TRBJ1-5; D is possibly TRBD1 (6 bases). The CDR3 is 16 residues long. Trimming took 5 bases from V and 3 from J, leaving 16 bases between them. CDR1 and CDR2 from the germline V gene are KGHDR and SFDVKD. The CDR3 DNA follows: TGTGCCACCAGTGCAGGGACATCCCATTACAATCAGCCCCAGCATTTT. Translation: CATSAGTSHYNQPQHF.

The CDR3 region has the DNA TGTGCCAGCAGCTTGCGGGCCAGGGATGAAAAACTGTTTTTT. This codes for CASSLRARDEKLFF. The rearrangement joins TRBV5-6 to TRBJ1-4; D is possibly TRBD1 (5 bases). The CDR3 is 14 amino acids. Trimming removed 1 base from V and 6 bases from J, with 10 bases in between. The V gene's germline CDR1 is SGHDT and CDR2 YYEEEE. Using reference TRBV5-6 and TRBJ1-4 for the parts outside the CDR3, the full variable domain is DAGVTQSPTHLIKTRGQQVTLRCSPKSGHDTVSWYQQALGQGPQFIFQYYEEEERQRGNFPDRFSGHQFPNYSSELNVNALLLGDSALYLCASSLRARDEKLFFGSGTQLSVL.

The chain is built from TRBV28 and TRBJ2-7; 8 bases agree with TRBD2. The V gene end was trimmed by 4 bases and the J gene end by 7 bases; junction bases not matched to a gene: 9. Germline lookup yields CDR1 MDHEN and CDR2 SYDVKM. There are 14 residues in the CDR3. CDR3 amino acids: CASSSGTRNREQYF. The CDR3, as DNA: TGTGCCAGCAGTTCCGGGACTAGGAATCGGGAGCAGTACTTC. Drawing the rest from reference TRBV28 and TRBJ2-7, the complete variable domain is DVKVTQSSRYLVKRTGEKVFLECVQDMDHENMFWYRQDPGLGLRLIYFSYDVKMKEKGDIPEGYSVSREKKERFSLILESASTNQTSMYLCASSSGTRNREQYFGPGTRLTVT.

J is TRBJ2-7 and V is TRBV7-2; TRBD1 aligns across 7 bases. After removal of 3 bases from V and 1 base from J, the junction contained 6 bases not matched to a gene. In germline, CDR1 is SGHTA, CDR2 FQGNSA. CDR3 size: 15 residues. The CDR3 spells CASSLTGPPSYEQYF. CDR3 nucleotides: TGTGCCAGCAGCTTGACAGGGCCCCCTTCCTACGAGCAGTACTTC.

The chain combines TRBV24-1 with TRBJ2-7, with a weak D call TRBD1 (6 bases). Trimming shortened V by 5 bases and J by 5 bases, and 12 bases separated the two germline ends. The CDR3 is 13 residues long. Germline V lookup: CDR1 KGHDR, CDR2 SFDVKD. CDR3 in DNA: TGTGCCACCAGTGCACAGGGAGTTCACGAGCAGTACTTC. Translating gives CATSAQGVHEQYF.

A word on this clone: The sample has other DNA sequences that encode this CDR3 too. V usage is TRBV2 and J usage is TRBJ2-1; no reliable D call. Germline CDR1 reads SNHLY; CDR2 reads FYNNEI. V was clipped by 5 bases and J by 9 bases, with 8 bases between them. The CDR3 contains 11 residues. DNA for the CDR3: TGTGCCAGCAGTCGAGACTCTGAGCAGTTCTTC. Translating gives CASSRDSEQFF.